Each of the 17 T cell receptor beta chains below was sequenced from the same sample in a study of response to subunit inactivated influenza vaccine. TCRdb itself ran the RT-PCR reads through MiXCR, one entry per CDR3 protein. The sample yields 540,000 or so distinct CDR3 sequences, approximately 13% seen once. The sample here was PBMCs from blood, taken roughly 46 days after vaccination. These TCRs come from a man aged 45-60 years who received an inactivated influenza vaccine.

This clonotype has a handful of counts. The gene calls are TRBV12-3 or TRBV12-4 and TRBJ2-1; D possibly corresponds to TRBD2 (5 bases). The CDR3 is 15 amino acids. V shed 3 bases and J shed 7 bases, with 16 bases lying between them. The CDR3 coding sequence is TGTGCCAGCAGTTTTGAGGGATTTGCCGGAAATGAGCAGTTCTTC. This encodes CASSFEGFAGNEQFF.

The V gene is TRBV6-1, the J gene TRBJ2-1, with D tentatively TRBD1 (5 bases). Looked up from germline, CDR1 is MNHNS and CDR2 is SASEGT. The CDR3 totals 16 residues. The V end was cut by 0 bases, the J end by 1 base, with 10 bases between. The CDR3 is CASSEAGARSYNEQFF. The CDR3 region has the DNA TGTGCCAGCAGTGAAGCAGGGGCCAGGTCCTACAATGAGCAGTTCTTC.

A few counts support this clonotype. V is TRBV12-3 or TRBV12-4 and J is TRBJ2-5; 12 bases agree with TRBD1. The junction had 3 bases not matched to a gene; V was cut back by 5 bases and J by 8 bases. This CDR3 has 13 residues. The CDR3 bases are TGTGCCAGCAGTCCGGGACAGGGGGCAACCCAGTACTTC. It yields the protein CASSPGQGATQYF.

This clonotype was recorded many times. V and J are TRBV6-2 or TRBV6-3 and TRBJ2-5; D gene uncertain. The V and J ends lost 1 base and 1 base respectively, with 4 bases between them. The CDR3 covers 13 residues. The germline V gene has CDR1 MNHEY and CDR2 SVGEGT. Written as DNA, the CDR3 is TGTGCCAGCAGTTACTGGGTCCAAGAGACCCAGTACTTC. Translated, it gives CASSYWVQETQYF.

In its sample, this clonotype was seen many times. The chain has TRBV20-1 and TRBJ2-3; 12 positions match TRBD2. This CDR3 has 13 residues. V gave up 6 bases and J gave up 3 bases; unmatched junction bases: 1. Germline lookup yields CDR1 DFQATT and CDR2 SNEGSKA (reference sequence). As DNA, the CDR3 is TGCAGTGCCGGACTAGCGGGGACAGATACGCAGTATTTT. The encoded protein is CSAGLAGTDTQYF.

The CDR3 nucleotides are TGTGCCAGCAGTTATCTTGAAGGGACTGAAGCTTTCTTT. It translates to CASSYLEGTEAFF. V gene TRBV6-2 or TRBV6-3 combines with J gene TRBJ1-1, with D hard to call. Germline CDR1 and CDR2: MNHEY and SVGEGT. The CDR3 sequence is 13 residues long. V lost 3 bases and J lost 5, with 10 bases in between.

This chain uses TRBV12-2 with TRBJ2-7. TRBV12-2 represents a pseudogene. This CDR3 region has 11 residues. As DNA, the CDR3 is TGTGCAAGTCGCTTATTCTACGAGCAGTACTTC. The encoded protein is CASRLFYEQYF.

This chain links TRBV29-1 with TRBJ2-4; 7 bases are a match to TRBD1. CDR3 length equals 15 residues. Per the germline V gene, CDR1 is SQVTM and CDR2 is ANQGSEA. Trimming at V came to 3 bases and at J to 6 bases, leaving 11 bases not matched to a gene. The CDR3 coding sequence is TGCAGCGTTGAGGAGAGACAGGGAATCTTAAACATTCAGTACTTC. Amino acid sequence: CSVEERQGILNIQYF.

This rearrangement joins TRBV6-5 to TRBJ2-7, with D possibly called TRBD1 or TRBD2 (6 bases each). With 2 bases removed from V and 6 bases from J, the gap between germline ends came to 11 bases. The CDR3 extends over 13 amino acids. The germline gives CDR1 MNHEY, CDR2 SVGAGI. CDR3 protein: CASSYRRGLEQYF. In DNA form, the CDR3 reads TGTGCCAGCAGTTACCGACGGGGGCTCGAGCAGTACTTC.

This clonotype was observed many times. J is TRBJ2-7 and V is TRBV12-3 or TRBV12-4; D may be TRBD2 (5 bases). Trimming took 1 base from V and 2 from J, leaving 12 bases between them. This CDR3 is 15 amino acids long. The CDR3 region is CASSLGGQGTYEQYF. In DNA form, the CDR3 reads TGTGCCAGCAGTTTAGGAGGGCAAGGGACCTACGAGCAGTACTTC.

This clonotype came up a few times. The chain is built from TRBV11-2 and TRBJ1-3, with D possibly TRBD1 on 5 matching bases. CDR1 SGHAT and CDR2 FQNNGV come from the germline V gene. The V gene lost 5 bases and the J gene lost 10 bases, with 15 bases spanning the gap. The CDR3 is 13 residues long. In DNA, the CDR3 is TGTGCCAGCAGCATTACCCAGGGTATTACCATATATTTT. Protein product: CASSITQGITIYF.

This clonotype was recorded a few times. The chain joins TRBV18 to TRBJ2-5, with 13 nucleotides matching TRBD2. The CDR3 extends over 17 amino acids. CDR1 KGHSH and CDR2 LQKENI come from the germline V gene. V lost 3 bases, J lost 5 bases, and 9 bases stayed unmatched. This CDR3 is CASSPLPGLAGAETQYF. CDR3 bases: TGTGCCAGCTCACCGTTGCCCGGACTAGCGGGAGCTGAGACCCAGTACTTC.

In its sample, this clonotype was seen many times. V gene TRBV20-1 combines with J gene TRBJ1-2; D not certain. The length of the CDR3 is 14 residues. From germline, CDR1 is DFQATT and CDR2 SNEGSKA (reference sequence). The V end was cut by 1 base, the J end by 3 bases, with 12 bases between. CDR3 region: CSARGQAADYGYTF. The CDR3 DNA follows: TGCAGTGCTAGAGGCCAGGCGGCGGACTATGGCTACACCTTC.

This clonotype was counted a few times. The J gene is TRBJ1-2, the V gene TRBV12-3 or TRBV12-4, with 7 bases identical to TRBD1. The CDR3 has 13 residues. With 6 bases clipped from V and 6 bases from J, the junction kept 7 bases outside the gene matches. The CDR3 protein is CASSSTGVHGYTF. CDR3 nucleotides: TGTGCCAGCAGCTCAACAGGGGTCCATGGCTACACCTTC.

The genes are TRBV10-2 and TRBJ2-7, with 13 bases matching TRBD2. The V segment lost 6 bases and the J segment 7 bases; nucleotides outside the gene matches: 6. The CDR3 is made up of 14 amino acids. Germline CDR1 reads WSHSY; CDR2 reads SAAADI. The CDR3 region is CASRTSGRAREQYF. CDR3 sequence (DNA): TGCGCCAGCAGAACTAGCGGGAGGGCCCGGGAGCAGTACTTC.

This clonotype was recorded a few times. The chain links TRBV20-1 to TRBJ2-7, with D possibly TRBD1 on 5 matching bases. Trimming stripped 5 bases from V and 4 bases from J, with 15 bases between. Germline V lookup: CDR1 DFQATT, CDR2 SNEGSKA (reference sequence). There are 13 residues in the CDR3. The CDR3 coding sequence is TGCAGTGCTTCTTTCAGGGTAGGGTACGAGCAGTACTTC. Amino acids: CSASFRVGYEQYF.

The chain links TRBV24-1 to TRBJ2-3, with 12 bases that match TRBD2. The CDR3 runs to 17 residues. Germline CDR1 reads KGHDR; CDR2 reads SFDVKD. Trimming took 5 bases from V and 1 from J; bases not matched to a gene: 6. The CDR3 spells CATSASGRAGGTDTQYF. The DNA for the CDR3 is TGTGCCACCAGTGCTAGCGGGAGGGCCGGGGGCACAGATACGCAGTATTTT.